This T cell receptor (beta chain) comes out of a study of blood T cell repertoires in COVID-19. Across the study: The study drew acute and convalescent COVID-19 samples from the United States, Italy and Spain.

Assay: immunoSEQ multiplex PCR; the TCRdb copy retains only in-frame clones and omits some. Of 150,000 to 190,000 clones listed, roughly 71% are singletons. Germline V gene data show CDR1 as SGHRS and CDR2 as YFSETQ. The V gene end was trimmed by 3 bases and the J gene end by 0 bases; junction bases not matched to a gene: 7. The CDR3 totals 17 residues. This clone has more than one count but fewer than ten. Sequences were obtained from peripheral blood. The V gene is TRBV5-1, the J gene TRBJ1-3; 9 positions match TRBD1. This receptor was taken from a woman of 80 years or more with acute or convalescent COVID-19. The CDR3 DNA reads as TGCGCCAGCAGCTCTACAGGGGGCTCTACCTCTGGAAACACCATATATTTT. Protein product: CASSSTGGSTSGNTIYF.